This record concerns one T cell receptor beta chain sequence. Germline V gene sequence: CDR1 SGHTA, CDR2 FQGNSA. Trimming pared 1 base from V and 0 bases from J, leaving 7 bases between. The CDR3 spans 14 residues. The sample originates from a study of blood T cell repertoires in COVID-19. Study-level information: In each case, the material was cDNA or gDNA derived from T cells, B-cell-depleted T cells, or PBMCs.

In the source study's methods: Using reference gene primer amplification, nucleated cell counts were estimated. Here immunoSEQ multiplex PCR was the method, and the copy in TCRdb shows in-frame clones only, minus some. V and J calls and clone size are copied from that table; D and trimming were computed from the DNA. The sample lists about 200,000 clones, 75% to 90% occurring once. This rearrangement joins TRBV7-2 to TRBJ2-7; possibly TRBD1 for D (5 bases). This clonotype was sampled from an elderly woman with COVID-19, enrolled during active disease. The sequencing sample was made of peripheral blood. CDR3 bases: TGTGCCAGCAGCTTAGTGGGGCGCTCCTACGAGCAGTACTTC. Its protein product is CASSLVGRSYEQYF.